This is a list of T cell receptor beta chains from one sample in a study of T cell responses to AZD1222 COVID-19 vaccine. Profiling relied on immunoSEQ multiplex PCR, and the TCRdb table lists in-frame clones only, not all of them. The table lists some 64,000 clones, about 90% of them singletons. The sequences come from peripheral blood, collected on day 0 of AZD1222 vaccination. The receptor source for this set is an adult in good health. CDR3s include the opening cysteine and the closing phenylalanine or tryptophan. D genes are given only for firm matches. Clone size is stated in some rows and not others, as once, few, many or a class when expanded.

>TRBV25-1|NA|TRBJ1-1|few
CASSEGGRAATSHTEAFF
TGTGCCAGCAGTGAGGGAGGGCGGGCAGCCACTTCCCACACTGAAGCTTTCTTT
>TRBV28|NA|TRBJ2-7|NA
CASSSPGRGEQYF
TGTGCCAGCAGTTCACCCGGAAGGGGGGAGCAGTACTTC
>TRBV6-2/TRBV6-3|TRBD2|TRBJ2-1|NA
CASSYSSGGATEQFF
TGTGCCAGCAGTTATTCTAGCGGGGGGGCCACTGAGCAGTTCTTC
>TRBV5-4|NA|TRBJ1-5|NA
CASSLAGANQPQHF
TGTGCCAGCAGCTTGGCCGGGGCCAATCAGCCCCAGCATTTT
>TRBV6-2/TRBV6-3|NA|TRBJ2-1|once
CASSYRAYNEQFF
TGTGCCAGCAGTTATCGAGCCTACAATGAGCAGTTCTTC
>TRBV20-1|TRBD1|TRBJ1-4|NA
CSASRQQGQGGEKLFF
TGCAGTGCTAGTCGCCAACAGGGGCAAGGTGGTGAAAAACTGTTTTTT
>TRBV11-2|TRBD2|TRBJ2-7|few
CASSLVEGLAVTYEQYF
TGTGCCAGCAGCTTAGTTGAGGGACTAGCGGTCACCTACGAGCAGTACTTC
>TRBV4-1|TRBD2|TRBJ2-1|NA
CASNLLAGSYNEQFF
TGCGCCAGCAACCTACTAGCGGGTTCCTACAATGAGCAGTTCTTC
>TRBV3-1/TRBV3-2|NA|TRBJ1-2|few
CASSLRDTLWGYTF
TGTGCCAGCAGCCTTCGGGACACCCTTTGGGGCTACACCTTC
>TRBV15|NA|TRBJ2-1|few
CATSRDDTVYNEQFF
TGTGCCACCAGCAGAGATGATACAGTTTACAATGAGCAGTTCTTC
>TRBV5-1|TRBD1|TRBJ2-7|NA
CASSLYRGVIEQYF
TGCGCCAGCAGCTTGTACAGGGGCGTGATCGAGCAGTACTTC
>TRBV30|TRBD2|TRBJ2-1|NA
CAWKYGGSYNEQFF
TGTGCCTGGAAATACGGCGGGAGCTACAATGAGCAGTTCTTC
>TRBV6-1|NA|TRBJ1-1|NA
CASSEVVATEAFF
TGTGCCAGCAGTGAAGTCGTGGCGACTGAAGCTTTCTTT
>TRBV6-1|TRBD1|TRBJ1-2|NA
CASSEPGQGIRDF
TGTGCCAGCAGTGAACCGGGACAGGGAATCCGGGACTTC
>TRBV18|NA|TRBJ1-5|NA
CASSPSADYLKPQHF
TGTGCCAGCTCACCGTCCGCGGACTACTTGAAACCCCAGCATTTT
>TRBV5-8|NA|TRBJ2-3|few
CASSLGASGVPTDTQYF
TGTGCCAGCAGCTTGGGAGCTTCGGGAGTTCCAACAGATACGCAGTATTTT
>TRBV7-8|NA|TRBJ2-1|NA
CASSVSGAVQAEQFF
TGTGCCAGCAGCGTGAGTGGGGCAGTCCAGGCTGAGCAGTTCTTC
>TRBV3-1/TRBV3-2|NA|TRBJ1-2|NA
CASSLAENYGYTF
TGTGCCAGCAGCCTGGCTGAGAACTATGGCTACACCTTC
>TRBV5-4|TRBD1|TRBJ1-1|NA
CASSLDRGSMNTEAFF
TGTGCCAGCAGCTTGGACAGGGGTAGTATGAACACTGAAGCTTTCTTT
>TRBV27|TRBD1|TRBJ1-1|NA
CASTDRGGFEAFF
TGTGCCAGCACGGACAGGGGCGGATTTGAAGCTTTCTTT
>TRBV7-3|TRBD1|TRBJ2-5|NA
CASSPGTEWQETQYF
TGTGCCAGCAGCCCGGGGACAGAGTGGCAAGAGACCCAGTACTTC
>TRBV18|NA|TRBJ1-3|NA
CASSPEGGSSSGNTIYF
TGTGCCAGCTCACCAGAGGGGGGCTCGAGCTCTGGAAACACCATATATTTT
>TRBV28|TRBD1|TRBJ1-2|once
CASSLGTVAYGYTF
TGTGCCAGCAGTTTGGGGACAGTAGCCTATGGCTACACCTTC
>TRBV27|NA|TRBJ2-3|NA
CASSLIYQGTDTQYF
TGTGCCAGCAGTTTAATCTACCAGGGGACAGATACGCAGTATTTT
>TRBV7-2|TRBD1|TRBJ2-6|NA
CASSLAGTGISGANVLTF
TGTGCCAGCAGCCTAGCCGGGACAGGGATCTCTGGGGCCAACGTCCTGACTTTC
>TRBV28|NA|TRBJ1-5|NA
CASSSGVSSNQPQHF
TGTGCCAGCAGTTCAGGGGTTTCTAGCAATCAGCCCCAGCATTTT
>TRBV11-3|NA|TRBJ2-3|NA
CASKMALWTDTQYF
TGTGCCAGCAAGATGGCCCTGTGGACAGATACGCAGTATTTT
>TRBV27|TRBD1|TRBJ2-1|once
CASKFDRVRNEQFF
TGTGCCAGCAAGTTTGACAGGGTCCGGAATGAGCAGTTCTTC
>TRBV19|NA|TRBJ1-4|NA
CASSSDRNEKLFF
TGTGCCAGTAGTTCGGACAGAAATGAAAAACTGTTTTTT
>TRBV9|NA|TRBJ2-3|NA
CASSVLSSTDTQYF
TGTGCCAGCAGCGTTTTAAGCTCCACAGATACGCAGTATTTT
>TRBV9|NA|TRBJ1-6|NA
CASSVDIRNSPLHF
TGTGCCAGCAGCGTAGACATAAGGAATTCACCCCTCCACTTT
>TRBV5-1|TRBD2|TRBJ2-5|NA
CASSPLAGGETQYF
TGCGCCAGCAGCCCCCTAGCGGGGGGGGAGACCCAGTACTTC
>TRBV5-1|TRBD2|TRBJ2-1|NA
CASSQGLAGGVLLSNEQFF
TGCGCCAGCAGCCAGGGACTAGCGGGAGGGGTCCTGCTCTCAAATGAGCAGTTCTTC
>TRBV4-3|TRBD1|TRBJ2-7|NA
CASSQGTVSYEQYF
TGCGCCAGCAGCCAGGGGACAGTCTCCTACGAGCAGTACTTC
>TRBV25-1|TRBD1|TRBJ2-2|NA
CASSEWTGEAGELFF
TGTGCCAGCAGTGAATGGACAGGGGAGGCCGGGGAGCTGTTTTTT
>TRBV7-9|TRBD2|TRBJ2-3|NA
CASSYSVELAGSDTQYF
TGTGCCAGCAGCTATAGTGTGGAACTAGCGGGGTCAGATACGCAGTATTTT
>TRBV19|TRBD1|TRBJ1-5|NA
CAPQGGDQPQHF
TGTGCCCCCCAGGGGGGGGATCAGCCCCAGCATTTT
>TRBV11-2|TRBD2|TRBJ2-2|NA
CASSPMGGGFTGELFF
TGTGCCAGCAGCCCTATGGGCGGGGGATTCACCGGGGAGCTGTTTTTT
>TRBV7-3|TRBD2|TRBJ2-1|NA
CASSSGLAEYNEQFF
TGTGCCAGCAGCTCCGGACTAGCGGAGTACAATGAGCAGTTCTTC
>TRBV10-3|NA|TRBJ2-5|NA
CAISGGGQETQYF
TGTGCCATCAGTGGGGGAGGACAAGAGACCCAGTACTTC
>TRBV6-6|TRBD1|TRBJ2-7|NA
CATLLPGQATYEQYF
TGTGCCACACTACTCCCGGGACAGGCTACCTACGAGCAGTACTTC
>TRBV15|NA|TRBJ1-5|NA
CATSRGTPPQPQHF
TGTGCCACCAGCAGGGGGACACCGCCTCAGCCCCAGCATTTT
>TRBV5-1|NA|TRBJ2-1|NA
CASSLDVGGGNEQFF
TGCGCCAGCAGCTTGGACGTCGGAGGTGGCAATGAGCAGTTCTTC
>TRBV15|NA|TRBJ2-1|NA
CATSRDPTSLLSNEQFF
TGTGCCACCAGCAGAGATCCCACTAGCCTCCTATCCAATGAGCAGTTCTTC
>TRBV9|TRBD2|TRBJ2-7|NA
CASSVGGEHGEQYF
TGTGCCAGCAGCGTCGGGGGGGAACACGGCGAGCAGTACTTC
>TRBV4-1|TRBD1|TRBJ2-3|NA
CASSQGDRRRTDTQYF
TGCGCCAGCAGCCAAGGGGACAGGCGACGCACAGATACGCAGTATTTT
>TRBV20-1|NA|TRBJ2-1|NA
CSGEYYNEQFF
TGCAGTGGAGAATACTACAATGAGCAGTTCTTC
>TRBV4-2|TRBD1|TRBJ2-7|few
CASSQDQGQGSYEQYF
TGTGCCAGCAGCCAAGATCAGGGACAGGGATCCTACGAGCAGTACTTC
>TRBV18|NA|TRBJ1-4|NA
CASSPLEHPNEKLFF
TGTGCCAGCTCACCACTTGAACATCCTAATGAAAAACTGTTTTTT
>TRBV5-6|NA|TRBJ1-3|NA
CASSLGGANTIYF
TGTGCCAGCAGCTTGGGGGGAGCGAACACCATATATTTT
>TRBV27|NA|TRBJ1-2|NA
CASSPLAGDYGYTF
TGTGCCAGCAGTCCCCTCGCAGGGGACTATGGCTACACCTTC
>TRBV2|NA|TRBJ1-2|few
CASRDGGTYGYTF
TGTGCCAGCAGGGACGGGGGCACCTATGGCTACACCTTC